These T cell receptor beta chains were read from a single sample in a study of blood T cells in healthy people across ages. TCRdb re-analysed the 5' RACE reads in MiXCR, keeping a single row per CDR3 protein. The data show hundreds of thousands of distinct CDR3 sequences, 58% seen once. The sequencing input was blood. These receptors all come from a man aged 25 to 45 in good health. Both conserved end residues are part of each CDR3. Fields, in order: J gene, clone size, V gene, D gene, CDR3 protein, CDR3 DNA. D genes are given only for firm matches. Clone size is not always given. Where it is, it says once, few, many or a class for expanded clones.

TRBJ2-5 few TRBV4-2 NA CASSQVHETQYF TGTGCCAGCAGCCAAGTTCACGAGACCCAGTACTTC
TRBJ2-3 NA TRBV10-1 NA CASSGDGRTDTQYF TGCGCCAGCAGTGGAGACGGTCGGACAGATACGCAGTATTTT
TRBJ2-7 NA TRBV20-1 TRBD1 CSARYGTAINEQYF TGCAGTGCTAGATACGGGACAGCTATCAACGAGCAGTACTTC
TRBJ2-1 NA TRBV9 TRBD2 CASSVASPSGSTYNEQFF TGTGCCAGCAGCGTAGCTAGCCCTAGCGGGAGTACCTACAATGAGCAGTTCTTC
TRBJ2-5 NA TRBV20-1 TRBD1 CSALNYRGLKTQYF TGCAGTGCTTTGAATTACAGGGGGTTGAAGACCCAGTACTTC
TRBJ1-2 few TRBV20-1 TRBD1 CSARLGQGSWYGYTF TGCAGTGCTAGACTCGGACAGGGGAGTTGGTATGGCTACACCTTC
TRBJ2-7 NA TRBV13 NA CASSSSGGENEQYF TGTGCCAGCAGCTCCTCGGGGGGCGAGAACGAGCAGTACTTC
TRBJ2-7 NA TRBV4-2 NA CASSPDPVGKIEQYF TGTGCCAGCAGCCCTGATCCGGTCGGAAAGATCGAGCAGTACTTC
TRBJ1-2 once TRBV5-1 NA CASSPSFTDYYGYTF TGCGCCAGCAGCCCAAGTTTTACTGACTACTATGGCTACACCTTC
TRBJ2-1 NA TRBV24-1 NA CATSDLRGAHINEQFF TGTGCCACCAGTGATTTAAGGGGGGCTCACATCAATGAGCAGTTCTTC
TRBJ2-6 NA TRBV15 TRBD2 CATSGGVGANVLTF TGTGCCACCAGCGGGGGGGTTGGGGCCAACGTCCTGACTTTC
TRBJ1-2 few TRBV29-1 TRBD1 CSAGRRGQDYGYTF TGCAGCGCTGGGCGGAGGGGGCAGGACTATGGCTACACCTTC
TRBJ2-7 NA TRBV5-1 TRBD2 CASTLSSGRAPPLYEQYF TGCGCCAGCACACTCTCTAGCGGGAGGGCCCCCCCCCTCTACGAGCAGTACTTC
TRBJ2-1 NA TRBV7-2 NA CASSLGSGLTNEQFF TGTGCCAGCAGCTTGGGGAGTGGACTCACCAATGAGCAGTTCTTC
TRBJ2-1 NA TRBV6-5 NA CASSDSGLNNEQFF TGTGCCAGCAGTGACTCAGGACTTAACAATGAGCAGTTCTTC
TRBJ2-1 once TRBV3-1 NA CASSHSEGINEQFF TGTGCCAGCAGCCATTCTGAAGGAATCAATGAGCAGTTCTTC
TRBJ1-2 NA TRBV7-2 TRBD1 CASSSRQGSYGYTF TGTGCCAGCAGCTCCCGACAGGGGAGCTATGGCTACACCTTC
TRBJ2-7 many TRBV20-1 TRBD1 CSATAGTGVHEQYF TGCAGTGCTACAGCCGGGACAGGCGTTCACGAGCAGTACTTC
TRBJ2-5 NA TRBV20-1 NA CSAETAETQYF TGCAGTGCGGAGACAGCAGAGACCCAGTACTTC
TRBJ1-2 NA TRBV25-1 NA CASIPANRDGDYGYTF TGTGCCAGCATACCGGCAAACAGGGATGGAGACTATGGCTACACCTTC
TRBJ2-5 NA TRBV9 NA CASSVGTQMDRETQYF TGTGCCAGCAGCGTAGGGACCCAAATGGATCGAGAGACCCAGTACTTC
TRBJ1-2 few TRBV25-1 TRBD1 CASSEFVGTDRGGYTF TGTGCCAGCAGTGAATTCGTCGGGACCGACAGGGGCGGCTACACCTTC